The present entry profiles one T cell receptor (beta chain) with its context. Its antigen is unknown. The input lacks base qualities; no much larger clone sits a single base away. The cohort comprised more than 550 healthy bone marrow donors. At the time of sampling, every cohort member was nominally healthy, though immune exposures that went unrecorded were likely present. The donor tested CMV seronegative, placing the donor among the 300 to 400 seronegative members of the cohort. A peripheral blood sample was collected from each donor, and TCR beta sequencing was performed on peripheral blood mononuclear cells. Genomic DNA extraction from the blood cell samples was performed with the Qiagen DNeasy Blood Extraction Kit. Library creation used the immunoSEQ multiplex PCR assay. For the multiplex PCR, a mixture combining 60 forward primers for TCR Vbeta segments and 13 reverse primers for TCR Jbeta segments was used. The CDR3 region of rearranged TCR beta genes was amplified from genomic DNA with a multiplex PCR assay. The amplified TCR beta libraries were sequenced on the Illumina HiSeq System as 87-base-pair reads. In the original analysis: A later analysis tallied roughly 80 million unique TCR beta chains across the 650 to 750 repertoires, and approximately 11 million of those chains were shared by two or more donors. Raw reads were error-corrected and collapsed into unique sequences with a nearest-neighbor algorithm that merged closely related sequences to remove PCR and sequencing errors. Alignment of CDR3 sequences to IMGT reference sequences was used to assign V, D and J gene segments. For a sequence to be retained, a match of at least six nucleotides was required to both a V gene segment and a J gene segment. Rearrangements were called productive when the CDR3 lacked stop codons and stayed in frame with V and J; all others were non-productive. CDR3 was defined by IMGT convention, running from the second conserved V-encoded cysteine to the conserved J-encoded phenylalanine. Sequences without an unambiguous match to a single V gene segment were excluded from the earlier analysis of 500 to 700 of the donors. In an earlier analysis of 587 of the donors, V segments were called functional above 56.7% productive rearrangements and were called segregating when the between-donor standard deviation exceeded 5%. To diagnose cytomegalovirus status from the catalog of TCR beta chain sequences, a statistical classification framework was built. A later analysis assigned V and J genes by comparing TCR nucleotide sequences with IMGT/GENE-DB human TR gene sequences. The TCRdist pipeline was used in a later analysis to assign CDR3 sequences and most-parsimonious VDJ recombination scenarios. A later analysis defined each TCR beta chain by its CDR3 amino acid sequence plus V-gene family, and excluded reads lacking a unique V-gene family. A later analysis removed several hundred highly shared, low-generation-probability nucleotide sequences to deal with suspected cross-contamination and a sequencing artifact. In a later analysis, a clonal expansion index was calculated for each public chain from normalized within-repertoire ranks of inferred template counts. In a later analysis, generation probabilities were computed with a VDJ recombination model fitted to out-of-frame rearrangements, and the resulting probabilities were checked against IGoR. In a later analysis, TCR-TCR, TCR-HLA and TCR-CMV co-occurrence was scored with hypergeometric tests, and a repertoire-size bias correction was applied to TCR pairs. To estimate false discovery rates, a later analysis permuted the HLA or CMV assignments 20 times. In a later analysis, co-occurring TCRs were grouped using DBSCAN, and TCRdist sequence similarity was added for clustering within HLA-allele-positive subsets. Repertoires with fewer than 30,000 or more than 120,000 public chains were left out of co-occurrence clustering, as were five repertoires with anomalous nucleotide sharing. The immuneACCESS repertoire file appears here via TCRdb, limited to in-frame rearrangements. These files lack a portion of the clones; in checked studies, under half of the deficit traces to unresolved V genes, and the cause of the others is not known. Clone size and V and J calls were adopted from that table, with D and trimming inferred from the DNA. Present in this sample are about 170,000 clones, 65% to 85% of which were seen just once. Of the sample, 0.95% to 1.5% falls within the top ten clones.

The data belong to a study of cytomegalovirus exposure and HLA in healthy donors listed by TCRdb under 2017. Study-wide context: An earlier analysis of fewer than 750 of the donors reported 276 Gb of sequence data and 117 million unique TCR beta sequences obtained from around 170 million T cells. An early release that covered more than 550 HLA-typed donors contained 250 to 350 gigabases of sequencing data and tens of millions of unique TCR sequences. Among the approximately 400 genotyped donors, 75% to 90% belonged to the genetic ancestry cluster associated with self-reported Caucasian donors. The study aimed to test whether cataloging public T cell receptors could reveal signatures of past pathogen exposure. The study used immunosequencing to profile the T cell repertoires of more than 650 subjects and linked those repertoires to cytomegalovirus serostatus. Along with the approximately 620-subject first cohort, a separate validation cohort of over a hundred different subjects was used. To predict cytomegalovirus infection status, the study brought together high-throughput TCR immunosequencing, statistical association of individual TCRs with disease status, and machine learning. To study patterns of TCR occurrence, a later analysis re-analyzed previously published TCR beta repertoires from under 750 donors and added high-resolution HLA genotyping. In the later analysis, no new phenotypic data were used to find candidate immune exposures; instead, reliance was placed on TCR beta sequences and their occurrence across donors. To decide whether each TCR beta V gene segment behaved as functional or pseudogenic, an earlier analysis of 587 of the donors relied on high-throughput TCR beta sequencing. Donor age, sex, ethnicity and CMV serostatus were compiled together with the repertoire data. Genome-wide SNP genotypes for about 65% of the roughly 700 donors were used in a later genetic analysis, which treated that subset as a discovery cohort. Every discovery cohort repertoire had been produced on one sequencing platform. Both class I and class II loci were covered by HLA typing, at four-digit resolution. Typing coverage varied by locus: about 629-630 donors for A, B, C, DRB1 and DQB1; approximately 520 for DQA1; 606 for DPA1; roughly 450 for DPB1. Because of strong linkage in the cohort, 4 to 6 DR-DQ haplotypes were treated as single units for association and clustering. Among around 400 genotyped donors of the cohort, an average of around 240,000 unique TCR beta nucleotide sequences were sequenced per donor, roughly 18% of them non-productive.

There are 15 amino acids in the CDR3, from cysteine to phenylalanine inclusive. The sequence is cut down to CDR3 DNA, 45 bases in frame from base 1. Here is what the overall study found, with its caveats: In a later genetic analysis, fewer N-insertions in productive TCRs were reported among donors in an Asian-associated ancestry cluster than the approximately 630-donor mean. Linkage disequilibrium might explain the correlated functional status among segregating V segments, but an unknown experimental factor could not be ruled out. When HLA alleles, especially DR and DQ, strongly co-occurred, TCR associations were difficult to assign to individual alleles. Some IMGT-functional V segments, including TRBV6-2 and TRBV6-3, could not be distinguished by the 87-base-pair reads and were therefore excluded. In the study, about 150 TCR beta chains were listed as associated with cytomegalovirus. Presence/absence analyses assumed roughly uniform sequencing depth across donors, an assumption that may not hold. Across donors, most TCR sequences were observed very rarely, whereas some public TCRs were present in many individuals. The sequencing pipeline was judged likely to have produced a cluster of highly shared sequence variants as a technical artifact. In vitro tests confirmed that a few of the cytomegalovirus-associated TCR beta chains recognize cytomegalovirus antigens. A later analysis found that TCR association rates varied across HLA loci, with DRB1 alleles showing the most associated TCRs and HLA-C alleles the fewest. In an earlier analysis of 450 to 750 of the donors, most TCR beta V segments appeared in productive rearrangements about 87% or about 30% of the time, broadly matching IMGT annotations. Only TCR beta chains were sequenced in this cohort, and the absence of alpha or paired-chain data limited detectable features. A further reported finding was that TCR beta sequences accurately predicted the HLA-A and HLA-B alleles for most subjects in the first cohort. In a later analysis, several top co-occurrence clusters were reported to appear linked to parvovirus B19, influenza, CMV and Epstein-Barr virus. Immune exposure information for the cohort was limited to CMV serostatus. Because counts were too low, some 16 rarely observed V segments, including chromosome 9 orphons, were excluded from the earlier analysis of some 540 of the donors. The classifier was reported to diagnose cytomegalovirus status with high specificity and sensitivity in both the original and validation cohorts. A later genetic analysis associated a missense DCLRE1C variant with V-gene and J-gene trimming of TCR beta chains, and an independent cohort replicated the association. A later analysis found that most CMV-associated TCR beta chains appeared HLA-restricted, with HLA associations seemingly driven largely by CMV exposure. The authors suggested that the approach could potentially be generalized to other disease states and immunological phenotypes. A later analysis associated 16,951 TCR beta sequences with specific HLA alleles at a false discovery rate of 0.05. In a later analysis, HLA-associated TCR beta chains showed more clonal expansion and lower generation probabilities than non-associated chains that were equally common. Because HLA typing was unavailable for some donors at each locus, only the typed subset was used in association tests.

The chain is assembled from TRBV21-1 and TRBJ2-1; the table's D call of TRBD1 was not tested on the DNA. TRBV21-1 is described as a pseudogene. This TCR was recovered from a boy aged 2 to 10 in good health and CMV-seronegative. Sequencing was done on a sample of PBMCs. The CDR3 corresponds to CASSNLNRECNEQFF. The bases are TGTGCCAGCAGCAATTTAAACAGGGAGTGCAATGAGCAGTTCTTC.